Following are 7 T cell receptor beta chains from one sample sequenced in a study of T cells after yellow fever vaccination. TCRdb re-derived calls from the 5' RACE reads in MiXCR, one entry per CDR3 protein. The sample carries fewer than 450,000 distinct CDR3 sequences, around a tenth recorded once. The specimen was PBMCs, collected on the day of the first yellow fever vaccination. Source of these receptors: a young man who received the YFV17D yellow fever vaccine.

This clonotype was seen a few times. CDR3: CASSQPGRLLVDTQYF. CDR3 nucleotide sequence: TGCGCCAGCAGCCAACCGGGACGGCTGCTAGTTGATACGCAGTATTTT. V gene TRBV4-1 combines with J gene TRBJ2-3, with D perhaps being TRBD1 or TRBD2 (5 bases each). CDR1 and CDR2 from the germline V gene are MGHRA and YSYEKL. This CDR3 has 16 amino acids. V lost 2 bases to trimming and J lost 6 bases, with 18 bases between them.

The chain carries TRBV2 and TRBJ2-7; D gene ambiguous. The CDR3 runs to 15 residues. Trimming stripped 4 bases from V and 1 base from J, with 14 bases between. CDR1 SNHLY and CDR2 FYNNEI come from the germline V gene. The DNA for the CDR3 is TGTGCCAGCAGTGGAGAACGGGTTGGATCCTACGAGCAGTACGTC. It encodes CASSGERVGSYEQYV.

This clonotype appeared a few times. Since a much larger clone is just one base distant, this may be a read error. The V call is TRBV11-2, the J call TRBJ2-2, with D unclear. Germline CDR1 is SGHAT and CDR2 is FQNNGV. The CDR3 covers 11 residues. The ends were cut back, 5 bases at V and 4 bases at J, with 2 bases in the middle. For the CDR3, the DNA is TGTGCCAGCAGCGCCACCGGGGAGCTGTTTTTT. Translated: CASSATGELFF.

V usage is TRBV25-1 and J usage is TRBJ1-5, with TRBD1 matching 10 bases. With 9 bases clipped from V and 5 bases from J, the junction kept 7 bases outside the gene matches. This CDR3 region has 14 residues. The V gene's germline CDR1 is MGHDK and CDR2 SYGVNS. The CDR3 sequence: CASSGTGVHQPQHF. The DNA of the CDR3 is TGTGCCAGTTCCGGGACAGGGGTCCATCAGCCCCAGCATTTT.

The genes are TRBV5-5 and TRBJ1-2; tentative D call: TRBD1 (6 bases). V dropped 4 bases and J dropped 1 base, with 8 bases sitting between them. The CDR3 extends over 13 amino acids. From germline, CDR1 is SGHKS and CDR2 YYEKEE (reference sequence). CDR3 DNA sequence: TGTGCCAGCAGCGAGGACAGTAACTATGGCTACACCTTC. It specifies CASSEDSNYGYTF.

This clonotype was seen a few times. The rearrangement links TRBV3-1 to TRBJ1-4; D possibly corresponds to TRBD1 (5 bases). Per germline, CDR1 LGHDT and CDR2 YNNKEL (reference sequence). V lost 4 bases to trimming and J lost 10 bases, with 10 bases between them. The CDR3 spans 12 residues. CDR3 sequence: CASSPAGGKLFF. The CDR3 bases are TGTGCCAGCAGCCCCGCCGGGGGAAAACTGTTTTTT.

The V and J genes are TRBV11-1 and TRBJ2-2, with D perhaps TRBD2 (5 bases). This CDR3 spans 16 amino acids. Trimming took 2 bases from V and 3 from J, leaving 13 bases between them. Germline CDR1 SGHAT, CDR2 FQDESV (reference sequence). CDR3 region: CASSLNGVRDTGELFF. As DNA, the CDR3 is TGTGCCAGCAGCTTAAACGGGGTGCGGGACACCGGGGAGCTGTTTTTT.